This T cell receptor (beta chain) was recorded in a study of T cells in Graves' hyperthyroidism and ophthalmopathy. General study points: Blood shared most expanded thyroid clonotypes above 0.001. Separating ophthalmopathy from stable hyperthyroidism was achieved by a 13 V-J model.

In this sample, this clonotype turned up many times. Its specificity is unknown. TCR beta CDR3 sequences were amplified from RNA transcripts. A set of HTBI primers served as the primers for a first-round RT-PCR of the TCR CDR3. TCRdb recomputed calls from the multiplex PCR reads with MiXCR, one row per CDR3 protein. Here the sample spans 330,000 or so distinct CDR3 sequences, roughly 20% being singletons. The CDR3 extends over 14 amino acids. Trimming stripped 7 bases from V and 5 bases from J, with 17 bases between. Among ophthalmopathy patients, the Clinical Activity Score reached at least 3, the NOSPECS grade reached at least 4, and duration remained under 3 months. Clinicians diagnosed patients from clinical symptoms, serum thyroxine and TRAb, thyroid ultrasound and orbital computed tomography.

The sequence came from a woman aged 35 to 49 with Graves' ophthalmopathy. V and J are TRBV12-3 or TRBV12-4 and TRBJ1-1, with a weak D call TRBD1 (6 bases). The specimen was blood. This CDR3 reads CASTLLTGRTEAFF. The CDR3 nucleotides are TGTGCCAGCACCTTACTTACAGGGAGGACTGAAGCTTTCTTT.